A selection of T cell receptor beta chains follows, all from one sample in a study of Graves' ophthalmopathy and Graves' hyperthyroidism. TCRdb reprocessed the multiplex PCR reads with MiXCR, giving one entry per CDR3 protein. The table has 900,000 to 1,200,000 distinct CDR3 sequences, roughly two fifths seen once; the top ten hold around 10%. Input material: peripheral blood or thyroid tissue (not recorded which). Every receptor here comes from an adult man with Graves' hyperthyroidism. Each CDR3 is given without its conserved first and last residue.

v_call	j_call	cdr3_aa
TRBV4-1	TRBJ1-1	ASSQVPGMGTEAF
TRBV19	TRBJ2-2	ASTGSVTGELF
TRBV5-4	TRBJ2-2	ASSHVGGRNGELF
TRBV2	TRBJ1-3	ASSYDRAGNTIY
TRBV29-1	TRBJ2-1	SVKQGRPHNEQF
TRBV4-2	TRBJ2-2	ASSQPKRSGSGTGELF
TRBV29-1	TRBJ1-2	SALADRAAGYT
TRBV24-1	TRBJ1-1	ATSDLHGTGENTEAF
TRBV25-1	TRBJ1-2	ASLEAGYGYT
TRBV12-3/TRBV12-4	TRBJ1-1	ASSSGDMNTEAF
TRBV30	TRBJ1-2	ARRLPSAYGYT